The subject of this entry is one T cell receptor beta chain. Its specificity is unknown. The data were taken from a study of vaccination effects on CD4 cells after COVID-19. Clones were read by immunoSEQ multiplex PCR, and TCRdb kept only the in-frame ones, dropping some. The sample includes more than 20,000 clones, approximately 72% seen only once; the top ten take roughly two fifths. V lost 6 bases, J lost 5 bases, and 13 bases lay in between. The length of the CDR3 is 13 residues. Per germline, CDR1 PRHDT and CDR2 FYEKMQ (reference sequence). Pools of viral peptides were used by the ViraFEST assay to expand antigen-specific CD4+ T cells ahead of sequencing. Upon completion of around eleven days in culture, CD4+ T cells were isolated. PCR-confirmed SARS-CoV-2 infection occurred in the person between March and December 2020.

This TCR derives from a human donor who had a prior SARS-CoV-2 infection. The source material was CD4+ T cells from PBMCs cultured with a peptide pool, sampled before COVID-19 vaccination. V and J are TRBV13 and TRBJ1-2; D is unclear. The CDR3 DNA follows: TGTGCCAGCAGTCACCCCGGAAAGTATGGCTACACCTTC. Translated, it gives CASSHPGKYGYTF.